The next 18 T cell receptor beta chains were all read from a single sample in a study of radiotherapy plus CTLA-4 blockade in lung cancer (dated by TCRdb to the late 2010s). Libraries came from the immunoSEQ multiplex PCR assay. In TCRdb, the immuneACCESS table is reduced to in-frame sequences with V and J assigned. These tables do not hold every clone; where another copy was compared, an unresolved V gene accounts for under half, and the others remain unexplained. The sample table lists about 120,000 clones, around 90% of them with a count of one. The leading ten clones occupy 6.9% of the sample. Sample: peripheral blood, taken from a patient treated with radiotherapy plus ipilimumab. The receptors come from a human donor with non-small cell lung cancer that progressed on radiotherapy plus ipilimumab.

The CDR3 region is CASSHGTGNYGYTF. The CDR3 DNA is TGTGCCAGCAGTCATGGGACAGGGAACTATGGCTACACCTTC. This chain links TRBV2 with TRBJ1-2; 9 bases match TRBD1. V shed 5 bases, J shed 2 bases, and the junction held 3 bases outside the gene matches. The CDR3 has 14 residues. Per the germline V gene, CDR1 is SNHLY and CDR2 is FYNNEI.

The CDR3 is CASSSPGTSQETQYF. The CDR3 bases are TGTGCCAGCAGCTCTCCCGGGACTAGCCAAGAGACCCAGTACTTC. The V gene is TRBV5-4, the J gene TRBJ2-5, with 8 nucleotides matching TRBD2. Germline V lookup: CDR1 SGHNT, CDR2 YYREEE (reference sequence). The CDR3 is 15 residues long. V lost 3 bases and J lost 1; bases outside the gene matches: 5.

This clone came up once. The genes are TRBV9 and TRBJ1-2, with no clear D. The CDR3 consists of 11 residues. The V end was cut by 0 bases, the J end by 10 bases, with 7 bases between. Per germline, CDR1 SGDLS and CDR2 YYNGEE. The CDR3 sequence: CASSVGTNYTF. The DNA of the CDR3 is TGTGCCAGCAGCGTAGGGACGAACTACACCTTC.

This chain joins TRBV28 and TRBJ1-2; 7 bases align to TRBD1. Trimming took 4 bases from V and 2 from J; bases not matched to a gene: 4. This CDR3 is built from 14 residues. Germline CDR1 MDHEN, CDR2 SYDVKM. The CDR3 region has the DNA TGTGCCAGCAGTTCCGGGGACAGAAACTATGGCTACACCTTC. Its protein product is CASSSGDRNYGYTF.

The chain joins TRBV6-1 to TRBJ2-1; 14 nucleotides align to TRBD2. V was pared by 10 bases and J by 4 bases, with 6 bases of the junction left unmatched. The CDR3 is 15 residues long. Germline-derived CDR1 and CDR2 are MNHNS and SASEGT. The CDR3 nucleotides are TGTGCCACCAGGACTAGCGGGAGGCAATACAATGAGCAGTTCTTC. Amino acid sequence: CATRTSGRQYNEQFF.

The count of this clone is one. V gene TRBV29-1 combines with J gene TRBJ2-3, with 8 bases fitting TRBD2. Germline values: CDR1 SQVTM, CDR2 ANQGSEA. CDR3 length: 14 residues. The ends lost 4 bases at V and 1 base at J; junction bases unmatched: 4. DNA for the CDR3: TGCAGCGTTGTCGATAGCGGGGGCACAGATACGCAGTATTTT. It codes for CSVVDSGGTDTQYF.

The chain uses TRBV2 and TRBJ1-2; weak D call: TRBD1 (5 bases). V lost 7 bases and J 3 bases, leaving 21 bases between the germline ends. CDR1 and CDR2 from the germline V gene are SNHLY and FYNNEI. This CDR3 has 16 residues. The chain's CDR3 is CASIRGKDRRYYGYTF. The CDR3 nucleotides are TGTGCCAGCATAAGGGGCAAGGACCGTAGGTACTATGGCTACACCTTC.

The chain couples TRBV7-3 to TRBJ2-1; possibly TRBD2 for D (5 bases). The CDR3 is 15 residues long. The germline V gene has CDR1 SGHTA and CDR2 FQGTGA. V lost 2 bases and J lost 5, with 13 bases in between. CDR3 DNA sequence: TGTGCCAGCAGCTTATCGGCTAGCAGAGACAATGAGCAGTTCTTC. Translation gives CASSLSASRDNEQFF.

This clone was found once. This rearrangement joins TRBV18 to TRBJ2-6; D unclear. Deletions cut 4 bases from V and 3 bases from J, with 4 bases between. Germline V gives CDR1 KGHSH, CDR2 LQKENI. This CDR3 comprises 13 residues. CDR3 in amino acids: CASSRDGANVLTF. CDR3 sequence (DNA): TGTGCCAGCTCACGGGATGGGGCCAACGTCCTGACTTTC.

The CDR3 spells CASSQDLLGQGIRSEAFF. CDR3 DNA sequence: TGCGCCAGCAGCCAAGATCTTTTGGGACAGGGTATCCGATCTGAAGCTTTCTTT. V and J are TRBV4-1 and TRBJ1-1; 9 bases map to TRBD1. In germline, CDR1 is MGHRA, CDR2 YSYEKL. With 0 bases clipped from V and 6 bases from J, the junction kept 14 bases outside the gene matches. The CDR3 has 18 residues.

The J gene is TRBJ1-1, the V gene TRBV6-1, with D perhaps TRBD1 (6 bases). The V and J ends lost 8 bases and 0 bases respectively, with 16 bases between them. The V gene's germline CDR1 is MNHNS and CDR2 SASEGT. The CDR3 is 15 amino acids. CDR3 nucleotide sequence: TGTGCCAGCCGCGATTTGAGGGGGTTGAACACTGAAGCTTTCTTT. It encodes CASRDLRGLNTEAFF.

This clone is a singleton in its sample. The chain combines TRBV5-4 with TRBJ2-3, with 7 bases identical to TRBD2. V lost 4 bases to trimming and J lost 6 bases; unmatched junction nucleotides: 14. CDR1 SGHNT and CDR2 YYREEE come from the germline V gene (reference sequence). The CDR3 consists of 16 residues. The CDR3 DNA follows: TGTGCCAGCAGCAGGGACTATGGGACGACACAGGATACGCAGTATTTT. Encoded protein: CASSRDYGTTQDTQYF.

The chain carries TRBV10-3 and TRBJ2-2, with 9 bases aligning to TRBD2. The CDR3 runs to 16 residues. Germline CDR1 ENHRY, CDR2 SYGVKD. Unmatched junction bases numbered 9, after V lost 4 bases and J lost 6 bases. CDR3 DNA sequence: TGTGCCATCAGTGTGCAAGCTAGCGGGATGTCCGGGGAGCTGTTTTTT. Translation gives CAISVQASGMSGELFF.

The CDR3 is CASSLLFGTNTGELFF. The CDR3 DNA follows: TGTGCCAGCAGCTTACTTTTCGGGACGAACACCGGGGAGCTGTTTTTT. This sequence joins TRBV5-8 and TRBJ2-2; maybe TRBD2 (5 bases). The CDR3 sequence is 16 residues long. Trimming pared 2 bases from V and 0 bases from J, leaving 11 bases between. Germline V lookup: CDR1 SGHTS, CDR2 YDEGEE.

The chain couples TRBV6-6 to TRBJ2-3; D call uncertain. The germline CDR1 and CDR2 sequences are MNHNY and SVGAGI (reference sequence). V was pared by 2 bases and J by 6 bases, with 6 bases between. This CDR3 comprises 12 residues. The CDR3 region has the DNA TGTGCCAGCAGTTACGGGTTTGATACGCAGTATTTT. Translation gives CASSYGFDTQYF.

The J gene is TRBJ1-2, the V gene TRBV27; 7 nucleotides align to TRBD1. CDR3 length: 14 residues. Germline trimming cut 2 bases from V and 4 bases from J; bases unmatched to any gene: 4. Germline CDR1 is MNHEY and CDR2 is SMNVEV (reference sequence). This CDR3 reads CASSLQGVGYGYTF. The CDR3 nucleotides are TGTGCCAGCAGTTTACAGGGGGTCGGCTATGGCTACACCTTC.

J is TRBJ2-7 and V is TRBV11-2, with D possibly matching TRBD2 (5 bases). This CDR3 has 16 amino acids. Trimming left V 2 bases short and J 2 bases short, with 16 bases between. Germline V gene sequence: CDR1 SGHAT, CDR2 FQNNGV. CDR3 protein: CASSLSKRPAPYEQYF. The CDR3 DNA reads TGTGCCAGCAGCTTAAGCAAGCGGCCCGCGCCCTACGAGCAGTACTTC.

This clone showed up just a few times. The chain links TRBV19 to TRBJ2-7, with a possible D match to TRBD2 (6 bases). Germline-derived CDR1 and CDR2 are LNHDA and SQIVND (reference sequence). V shed 3 bases and J shed 3 bases, with 15 bases lying between them. The CDR3 loop spans 15 amino acids. The CDR3 DNA is TGTGCCAGTAGTATTGGTTTCGGAGGGGACTACGAGCAGTACTTC. It codes for CASSIGFGGDYEQYF.